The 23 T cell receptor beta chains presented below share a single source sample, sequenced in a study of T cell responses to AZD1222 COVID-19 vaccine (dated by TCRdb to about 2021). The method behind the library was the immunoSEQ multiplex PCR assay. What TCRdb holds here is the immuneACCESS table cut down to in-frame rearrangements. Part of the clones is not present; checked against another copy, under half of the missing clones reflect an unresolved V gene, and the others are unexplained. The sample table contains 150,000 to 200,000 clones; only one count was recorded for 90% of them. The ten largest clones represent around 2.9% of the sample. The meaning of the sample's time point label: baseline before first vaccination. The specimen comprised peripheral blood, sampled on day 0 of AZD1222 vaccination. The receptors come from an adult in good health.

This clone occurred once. The CDR3 region has the DNA TGTGCCAGCAGTTACGCGCGTACTACTAATGAAAAACTGTTTTTT. Protein sequence: CASSYARTTNEKLFF. The chain has TRBV6-5 and TRBJ1-4; D is unclear. This CDR3 has 15 residues. The V end was cut by 2 bases, the J end by 2 bases, with 9 bases between. Germline CDR1 and CDR2: MNHEY and SVGAGI.

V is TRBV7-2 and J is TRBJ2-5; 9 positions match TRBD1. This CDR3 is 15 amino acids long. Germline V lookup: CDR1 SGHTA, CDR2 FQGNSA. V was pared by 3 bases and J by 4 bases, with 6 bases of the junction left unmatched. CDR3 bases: TGTGCCAGCAGCTTCATGGCGACAGGGGGAGAGACCCAGTACTTC. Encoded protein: CASSFMATGGETQYF.

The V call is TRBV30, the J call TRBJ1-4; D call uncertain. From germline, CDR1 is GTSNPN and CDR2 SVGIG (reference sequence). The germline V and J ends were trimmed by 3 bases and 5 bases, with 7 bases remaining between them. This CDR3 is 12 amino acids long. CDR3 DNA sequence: TGTGCCTGGAGGGGGTCCAATGAAAAACTGTTTTTT. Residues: CAWRGSNEKLFF. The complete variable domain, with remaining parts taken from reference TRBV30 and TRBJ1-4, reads SQTIHQWPATLVQPVGSPLSLECTVEGTSNPNLYWYRQAAGRGLQLLFYSVGIGQISSEVPQNLSASRPQDRQFILSSKKLLLSDSGFYLCAWRGSNEKLFFGSGTQLSVL.

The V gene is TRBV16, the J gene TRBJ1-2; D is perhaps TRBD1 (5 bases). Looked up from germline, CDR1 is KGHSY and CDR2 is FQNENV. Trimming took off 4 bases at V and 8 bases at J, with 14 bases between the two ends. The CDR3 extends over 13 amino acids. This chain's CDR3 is CASSPSGSGGYTF. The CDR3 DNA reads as TGTGCCAGCAGCCCCTCAGGGTCTGGGGGCTACACCTTC.

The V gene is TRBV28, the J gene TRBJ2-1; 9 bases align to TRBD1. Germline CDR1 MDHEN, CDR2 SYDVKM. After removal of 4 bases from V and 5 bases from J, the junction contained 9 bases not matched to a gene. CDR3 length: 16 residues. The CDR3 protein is CASSSNGQGLDNEQFF. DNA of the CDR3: TGTGCCAGCAGTTCCAATGGACAGGGGCTTGACAATGAGCAGTTCTTC.

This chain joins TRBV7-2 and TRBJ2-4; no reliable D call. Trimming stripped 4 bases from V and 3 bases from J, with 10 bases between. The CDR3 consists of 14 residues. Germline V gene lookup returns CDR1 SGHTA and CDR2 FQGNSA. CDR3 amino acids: CASSSGRNKNIQYF. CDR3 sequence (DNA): TGTGCCAGCAGCTCAGGACGTAACAAAAACATTCAGTACTTC.

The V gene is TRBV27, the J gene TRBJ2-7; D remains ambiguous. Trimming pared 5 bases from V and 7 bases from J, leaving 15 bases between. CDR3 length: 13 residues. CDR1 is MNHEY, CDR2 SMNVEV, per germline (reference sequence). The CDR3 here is CASSTAGSREQYF. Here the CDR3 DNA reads TGTGCCAGCAGTACCGCCGGTTCGAGGGAGCAGTACTTC.

The CDR3 nucleotides read TGTGCCAGCAGCTTGTTCCTAGGGGGACGAGGCACTGAAGCTTTCTTT. Protein sequence: CASSLFLGGRGTEAFF. V usage is TRBV7-9 and J usage is TRBJ1-1, with D perhaps matching TRBD1 (6 bases). V was shortened by 3 bases and J by 4 bases, with 18 bases between the two germline ends. The CDR3 sequence is 16 residues long. The germline gives CDR1 SEHNR, CDR2 FQNEAQ (reference sequence).

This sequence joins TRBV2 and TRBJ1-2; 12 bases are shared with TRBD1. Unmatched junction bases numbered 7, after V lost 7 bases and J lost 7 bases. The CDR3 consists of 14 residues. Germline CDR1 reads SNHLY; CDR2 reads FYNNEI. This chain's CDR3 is CASIGDRGLFGYTF. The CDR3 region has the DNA TGTGCCAGCATAGGGGACAGGGGGCTGTTTGGCTACACCTTC.

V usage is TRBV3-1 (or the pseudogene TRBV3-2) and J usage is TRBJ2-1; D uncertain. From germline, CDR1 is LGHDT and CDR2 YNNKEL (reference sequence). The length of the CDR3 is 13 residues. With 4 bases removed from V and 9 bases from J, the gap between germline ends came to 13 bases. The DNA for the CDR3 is TGTGCCAGCAGCCCCGCGTTGGCCTCTGAGCAGTTCTTC. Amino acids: CASSPALASEQFF.

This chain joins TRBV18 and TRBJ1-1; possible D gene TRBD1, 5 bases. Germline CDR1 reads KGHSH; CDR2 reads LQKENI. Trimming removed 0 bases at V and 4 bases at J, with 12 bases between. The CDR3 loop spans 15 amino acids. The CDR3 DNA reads TGTGCCAGCTCACCACCGTTTCAGGGAGGCACTGAAGCTTTCTTT. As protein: CASSPPFQGGTEAFF.

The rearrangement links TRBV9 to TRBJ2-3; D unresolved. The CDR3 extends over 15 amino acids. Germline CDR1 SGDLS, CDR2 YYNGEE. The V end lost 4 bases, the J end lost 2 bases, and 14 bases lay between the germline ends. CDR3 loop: CASSPTGLNTDTQYF. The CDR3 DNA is TGTGCCAGCAGCCCCACTGGGCTTAACACAGATACGCAGTATTTT.

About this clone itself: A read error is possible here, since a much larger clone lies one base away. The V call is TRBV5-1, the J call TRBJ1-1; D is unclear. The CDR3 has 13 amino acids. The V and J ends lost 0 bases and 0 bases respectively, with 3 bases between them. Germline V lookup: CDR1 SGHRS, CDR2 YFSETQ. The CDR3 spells CASSLEVNTEAFF. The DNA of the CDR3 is TGCGCCAGCAGCTTGGAGGTGAACACTGAAGCTTTCTTT. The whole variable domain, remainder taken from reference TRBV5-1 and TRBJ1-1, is KAGVTQTPRYLIKTRGQQVTLSCSPISGHRSVSWYQQTPGQGLQFLFEYFSETQRNKGNFPGRFSGRQFSNSRSEMNVSTLELGDSALYLCASSLEVNTEAFFGQGTRLTVV.

The CDR3 coding sequence is TGTGCCAGCAGCCCCATAGCAGGCCCGAACACCGGGGAGCTGTTTTTT. As protein: CASSPIAGPNTGELFF. V is TRBV7-3 and J is TRBJ2-2; D uncertain. The germline V gene encodes CDR1 SGHTA and CDR2 FQGTGA. The CDR3 totals 16 residues. Trimming removed 5 bases from V and 0 bases from J, with 13 bases in between.

The CDR3 protein is CASSPSGGPYEQYF. CDR3 DNA sequence: TGTGCCAGCAGCCCCTCAGGGGGACCCTACGAGCAGTACTTC. The V and J genes are TRBV7-2 and TRBJ2-7, with 7 bases identical to TRBD1. The germline V gene encodes CDR1 SGHTA and CDR2 FQGNSA. CDR3 length: 14 amino acids. The trim removed 5 bases at V and 2 bases at J, leaving 6 bases unmatched.

In DNA form, the CDR3 reads TGTGCCAGCAGCTTAGAGGGGGTGGGGCAATCCTATAATTCACCCCTCCACTTT. This sequence encodes CASSLEGVGQSYNSPLHF. The chain has TRBV11-2 and TRBJ1-6; tentatively, D is TRBD1 (5 bases). Germline CDR1 is SGHAT and CDR2 is FQNNGV. V shed 0 bases and J shed 1 base, with 13 bases lying between them. This CDR3 spans 18 amino acids.

CDR3 nucleotides: TGTGCCAGCAGCCAAGAGCAGGGTGGGATTTCACCCCTCCACTTT. Amino acids: CASSQEQGGISPLHF. This chain joins TRBV14 and TRBJ1-6, with D perhaps TRBD1 (5 bases). This CDR3 comprises 15 residues. From germline, CDR1 is SGHDN and CDR2 FVKESK. Trimming pared 0 bases from V and 9 bases from J, leaving 12 bases between.

In nucleotides, the CDR3 is TGTGCCAGCAGTGAAGCTGAGGATACTGGAAACACCATATATTTT. This gives the protein CASSEAEDTGNTIYF. The gene calls are TRBV6-1 and TRBJ1-3; unclear D gene. V lost 0 bases, J lost 2 bases, and 8 bases lay in between. Germline assignment: CDR1 MNHNS and CDR2 SASEGT. The CDR3 extends over 15 amino acids.

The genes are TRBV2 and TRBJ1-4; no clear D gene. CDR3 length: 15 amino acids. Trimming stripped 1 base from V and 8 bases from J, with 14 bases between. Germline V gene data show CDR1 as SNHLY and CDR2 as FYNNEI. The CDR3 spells CASSEGNGGWEKLFF. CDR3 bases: TGTGCCAGCAGTGAAGGGAACGGCGGGTGGGAAAAACTGTTTTTT.

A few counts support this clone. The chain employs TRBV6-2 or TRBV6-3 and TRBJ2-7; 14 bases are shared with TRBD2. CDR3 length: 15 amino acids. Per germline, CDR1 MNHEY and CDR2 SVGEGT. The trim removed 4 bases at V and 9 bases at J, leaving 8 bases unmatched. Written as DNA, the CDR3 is TGTGCCAGCAGTTTCGGGACTAGCGGGGGACCCGGGCAGTACTTC. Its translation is CASSFGTSGGPGQYF.

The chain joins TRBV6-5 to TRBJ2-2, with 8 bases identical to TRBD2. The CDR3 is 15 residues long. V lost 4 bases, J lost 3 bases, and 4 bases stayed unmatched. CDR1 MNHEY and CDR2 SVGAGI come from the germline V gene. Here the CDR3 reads CASSSFGGDTGELFF. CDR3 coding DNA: TGTGCCAGCAGTTCCTTCGGGGGGGACACCGGGGAGCTGTTTTTT.

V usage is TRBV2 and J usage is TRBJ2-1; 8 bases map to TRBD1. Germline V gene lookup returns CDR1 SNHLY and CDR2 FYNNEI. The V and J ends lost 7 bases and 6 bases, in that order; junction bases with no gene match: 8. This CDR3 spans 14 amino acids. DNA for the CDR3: TGTGCCAGCAAGGTTCAGGGGGCTGCCAATGAGCAGTTCTTC. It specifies CASKVQGAANEQFF.

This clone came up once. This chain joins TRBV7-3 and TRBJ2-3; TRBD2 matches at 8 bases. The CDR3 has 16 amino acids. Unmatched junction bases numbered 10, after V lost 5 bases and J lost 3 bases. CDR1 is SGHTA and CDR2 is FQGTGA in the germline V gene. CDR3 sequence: CASSPLAGGLTDTQYF. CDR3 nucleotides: TGTGCCAGCAGCCCCTTGGCGGGGGGACTAACAGATACGCAGTATTTT.